The T cell receptor (beta chain) under discussion was sequenced for a study of blood T cell repertoires in COVID-19. At the level of the study: COVID-19 samples, acute and convalescent, were from the United States, Italy and Spain. The analysed material was cDNA or gDNA that came from T cells, B-cell-depleted T cells, or PBMCs.

Original data processing: The assay estimated nucleated cells by amplifying reference gene primers. Clones were sequenced by immunoSEQ multiplex PCR, and TCRdb holds only the in-frame ones, with some missing. That table gives V, J and clone size, and the DNA gave D and trimming. In the table there are 200,000 to 250,000 clones, 85% to 90% of which are singletons. This CDR3 has 15 residues. The V gene end was trimmed by 4 bases and the J gene end by 1 base; junction bases not matched to a gene: 4. In germline, CDR1 is LGHDT, CDR2 YNNKEL (reference sequence). Sequenced sample: peripheral blood. The genes are TRBV3-1 (or the pseudogene TRBV3-2) and TRBJ1-5; 7 bases fit TRBD1. The origin of this receptor is a man aged 55 to 70 with acute or convalescent COVID-19. In DNA, the CDR3 is TGTGCCAGCAGCCGTCCGACAGGGAGCAATCAGCCCCAGCATTTT. Translating gives CASSRPTGSNQPQHF.